This TCR beta chain was obtained from a study of T cells in Graves' hyperthyroidism and ophthalmopathy. As to this clonotype: The antigen is not known.

From RNA transcripts, TCR beta CDR3 regions were amplified. When the TCR CDR3 underwent first-round RT-PCR, the HTBI primer set was used. Via MiXCR, TCRdb re-called the multiplex PCR reads, giving one row per CDR3 protein. In the table there are hundreds of thousands of distinct CDR3 sequences, roughly 15% of which are singletons. There are 15 residues in the CDR3. Deletions cut 0 bases from V and 4 bases from J, with 12 bases between. Germline CDR1 LNHNV, CDR2 YYDKDF (reference sequence). Study-wide results and caveats: Clonotypes that were expanded in thyroid above 0.001 mostly appeared in blood too.

Specimen: blood. The rearrangement joins TRBV15 to TRBJ1-1; no definite D call. This clonotype was obtained from a woman aged 45-59 years with Graves' ophthalmopathy. The CDR3 DNA sequence: TGTGCCACCAGCAGAGATAATGTGGACCTCACTGAAGCTTTCTTT. Translation: CATSRDNVDLTEAFF.